Listed below are T cell receptor beta chains from one sample, sequenced in a study of radiation and T cells in renal cell carcinoma. Profiled with immunoSEQ multiplex PCR; TCRdb holds only in-frame clones, not every one. The top ten clones hold less than 7% of a sample with some 72,000 clones, about four fifths of them seen once. This sample comprised blood, obtained from a patient whose treatment included radiotherapy and nephrectomy. Receptors were obtained from a man in his 60s with renal cell carcinoma. Both conserved end residues are part of each CDR3. A D gene is named only where the DNA matches it firmly. Rows give clone size only sometimes, using once, few, many, or a class for an expanded clone.

v_gene	abundance	d_gene	j_gene	CDR3nt	CDR3aa
TRBV18	.	.	TRBJ2-3	TGTGCCAGCTCACCTGGGGACCTCCACACAGATACGCAGTATTTT	CASSPGDLHTDTQYF
TRBV6-6	.	.	TRBJ1-4	TGTGCCAGCAGTGACGAAGAAAAACTGTTTTTT	CASSDEEKLFF
TRBV9	once	TRBD2	TRBJ2-7	TGTGCCAGCAGCGCCGGACTAGCTTACGAGCAGTACTTC	CASSAGLAYEQYF
TRBV27	.	.	TRBJ2-2	TGTGCCAGCAGCCGGTGGGGCGGGGAGCTGTTTTTT	CASSRWGGELFF
TRBV27	.	.	TRBJ2-1	TGTGCCAGCAGGAGCAGGGCGGGAACGTACAATGAGCAGTTCTTC	CASRSRAGTYNEQFF
TRBV10-2	few	.	TRBJ2-7	TGCGCCAGCAGTCCCCATCAGGGGCTATACGAGCAGTACTTC	CASSPHQGLYEQYF
TRBV27	.	.	TRBJ1-5	TGTGCCAGCAGTTTAGCGGCAGTTTCCAATCAGCCCCAGCATTTT	CASSLAAVSNQPQHF
TRBV28	.	.	TRBJ2-6	TGTGCCAGCAGTTTGTCAGGGTCCTCTGGGGCCAACGTCCTGACTTTC	CASSLSGSSGANVLTF
TRBV6-5	.	TRBD1	TRBJ2-5	TGTGCCAGCAGTGTGGTGGACAGGGGCCAAGAGACCCAGTACTTC	CASSVVDRGQETQYF
TRBV27	.	.	TRBJ1-2	TGTGCCAGCAGTTCAGACAGAGACTATGGCTACACCTTC	CASSSDRDYGYTF
TRBV28	.	.	TRBJ1-2	TGTGCCAGCAGTCCCCTTGGGGCTGTGGGCTACACCTTC	CASSPLGAVGYTF
TRBV27	.	.	TRBJ1-1	TGTGCCAGCTTCTTCTCCCGGAGGGGCACCACTGAAGCTTTCTTT	CASFFSRRGTTEAFF
TRBV6-1	.	TRBD1	TRBJ2-1	TGTGCCAGCAGAGAACAGGGGGCGAGGAACAATGAGCAGTTCTTC	CASREQGARNNEQFF